The next 8 T cell receptor beta chains were all read from a single sample in a study of T cells in Graves' hyperthyroidism and ophthalmopathy. Amplified TCR beta CDR3 regions came from RNA transcripts. The HTBI primer set served for first-round RT-PCR of the TCR CDR3. TCRdb passed the multiplex PCR reads through MiXCR, listing each CDR3 protein once. The sample lists approximately 710,000 distinct CDR3 sequences; 15% to 20% were seen once. The specimen sequenced was blood. The receptor source for this set is a man in his fifties or sixties with Graves' hyperthyroidism.

V gene TRBV27 combines with J gene TRBJ1-5; D is uncertain. Germline CDR1 reads MNHEY; CDR2 reads SMNVEV (reference sequence). There are 15 residues in the CDR3. V lost 1 base to trimming and J lost 4 bases, with 11 bases between them. CDR3 sequence: CASSLFGRENQPQHF. DNA of the CDR3: TGTGCCAGCAGTTTATTCGGGCGGGAAAATCAGCCCCAGCATTTT.

This clonotype has more than one count but fewer than ten. The V call is TRBV6-1, the J call TRBJ2-5; TRBD1 matches 11 bases. Germline V gene lookup returns CDR1 MNHNS and CDR2 SASEGT. The CDR3 covers 14 residues. The J segment lost 4 bases and the V segment lost 6 bases, leaving 4 bases of the junction unmatched. CDR3 sequence: CASRAGQGGETQYF. The CDR3 bases are TGTGCCAGCAGAGCGGGACAGGGGGGAGAGACCCAGTACTTC.

This clonotype was observed many times. The chain has TRBV2 and TRBJ2-7; 7 bases are shared with TRBD1. Per germline, CDR1 SNHLY and CDR2 FYNNEI. The CDR3 runs 16 residues. V lost 8 bases to trimming and J lost 2 bases; unmatched junction nucleotides: 15. In DNA form, the CDR3 reads TGTGCCAGCTTCGGACAGGTGACAGACCTTCCCTACGAGCAGTACTTC. This translates into CASFGQVTDLPYEQYF.

This chain uses TRBV20-1 with TRBJ2-1; 16 nucleotides match TRBD2. The junction had 5 bases not matched to a gene; V was cut back by 1 base and J by 5 bases. Germline-derived CDR1 and CDR2 are DFQATT and SNEGSKA (reference sequence). The CDR3 consists of 17 residues. The CDR3 spells CSARAGTSGRAHNEQFF. The DNA of the CDR3 is TGCAGTGCTAGAGCAGGGACTAGCGGGAGGGCCCACAATGAGCAGTTCTTC.

Ten or more counts support this clonotype. J is TRBJ2-7 and V is TRBV12-3 or TRBV12-4; 7 bases agree with TRBD2. This CDR3 contains 14 residues. With V trimmed by 5 bases and J by 0 bases, 4 bases remained unmatched. The CDR3 here is CASSRAGLSYEQYF. Written as DNA, the CDR3 is TGTGCCAGCAGTCGAGCGGGGCTCTCCTACGAGCAGTACTTC.

The table lists this clonotype with a few counts. The chain couples TRBV5-6 to TRBJ2-2; D tentatively fits TRBD1 or TRBD2 (5 bases each). The CDR3 covers 16 residues. Germline V gives CDR1 SGHDT, CDR2 YYEEEE. Trimming took off 2 bases at V and 7 bases at J, with 18 bases between the two ends. The CDR3: CASSLTPGTSVGELFF. The CDR3 coding sequence is TGTGCCAGCAGCTTAACTCCCGGGACGTCCGTCGGGGAGCTGTTTTTT.

This clonotype was found many times. The chain is built from TRBV19 and TRBJ2-6; TRBD1 is a possible D gene (5 bases). Per the germline V gene, CDR1 is LNHDA and CDR2 is SQIVND (reference sequence). This CDR3 has 14 amino acids. The V end was cut by 9 bases, the J end by 0 bases, with 9 bases between. Here the CDR3 DNA reads TGTGCCAGCAGACAGCTCTCTGGGGCCAACGTCCTGACTTTC. It is translated as CASRQLSGANVLTF.

This clonotype was seen more than once but under ten times. This chain connects TRBV10-1 to TRBJ2-3, with 8 bases lining up with TRBD2. The ends lost 0 bases at V and 1 base at J; junction bases unmatched: 0. CDR3 length: 15 residues. Germline CDR1 WNHNN, CDR2 SYGVQD (reference sequence). For the CDR3, the DNA is TGCGCCAGCAGTGAGTCGACTAGCGGCACAGATACGCAGTATTTT. Protein sequence: CASSESTSGTDTQYF.